Presented here are 23 T cell receptor beta chains from one specimen sequenced in a study of blood T cell repertoires in COVID-19. Clones were read by immunoSEQ multiplex PCR, and TCRdb kept only the in-frame ones, dropping some. Among 50,000 to 55,000 clones listed, approximately 80% were seen once. The source material was peripheral blood. These receptors all stem from a man older than 75 with COVID-19, enrolled during active disease.

This clone has a handful of counts. The rearrangement joins TRBV10-3 to TRBJ2-2, with 10 bases aligning to TRBD2. With V trimmed by 4 bases and J by 2 bases, 4 bases remained unmatched. The CDR3 totals 16 residues. Germline V gene lookup returns CDR1 ENHRY and CDR2 SYGVKD. Written as DNA, the CDR3 is TGTGCCATCAGTGCTTGGACTAGCGGAAACACCGGGGAGCTGTTTTTT. Protein: CAISAWTSGNTGELFF.

The chain has TRBV6-2 or TRBV6-3 and TRBJ2-3, with 12 bases that match TRBD2. V lost 8 bases, J lost 4 bases, and 4 bases stayed unmatched. The CDR3 has 14 amino acids. Per germline, CDR1 MNHEY and CDR2 SVGEGT. The CDR3 DNA follows: TGTGCCAGCGGCCGGACTAGCGGGGCAGATACGCAGTATTTT. The encoded protein is CASGRTSGADTQYF.

The chain employs TRBV9 and TRBJ1-2; no firm D call. The CDR3 contains 14 residues. Germline V CDR1 and CDR2: SGDLS, YYNGEE. Trimming took off 4 bases at V and 5 bases at J, with 15 bases between the two ends. CDR3 DNA sequence: TGTGCCAGCAGCCCCGGGTCTCATAAGTATGGCTACACCTTC. It is translated as CASSPGSHKYGYTF. Full variable domain (missing parts from reference TRBV9 and TRBJ1-2): DSGVTQTPKHLITATGQRVTLRCSPRSGDLSVYWYQQSLDQGLQFLIQYYNGEERAKGNILERFSAQQFPDLHSELNLSSLELGDSALYFCASSPGSHKYGYTFGSGTRLTVV.

The V and J genes are TRBV10-3 and TRBJ1-1, with 11 bases matching TRBD1. Germline-derived CDR1 and CDR2 are ENHRY and SYGVKD. This CDR3 has 17 residues. J lost 4 bases, V lost 8 bases, and 15 bases had no gene match. CDR3 sequence (DNA): TGTGCCATCGGAATGGACAGGGGGCTTTTGGGCGTCACTGAAGCTTTCTTT. Translating gives CAIGMDRGLLGVTEAFF.

The V gene is TRBV7-9, the J gene TRBJ1-2; perhaps TRBD1 as D (5 bases). CDR1 and CDR2 from the germline V gene are SEHNR and FQNEAQ (reference sequence). Trimming pared 5 bases from V and 4 bases from J, leaving 17 bases between. The CDR3 contains 15 residues. The CDR3 coding sequence is TGTGCCAGCAGCACCGGGACGGGGGATAGCTATGGCTACACCTTC. This encodes CASSTGTGDSYGYTF.

V is TRBV6-1 and J is TRBJ1-1, with TRBD1 identical over 8 bases. This CDR3 has 16 residues. Germline V lookup: CDR1 MNHNS, CDR2 SASEGT. V was clipped by 6 bases and J by 1 base; unmatched bases: 10. CDR3 sequence reads: CASREPGDRTNTEAFF. The DNA of the CDR3 is TGTGCCAGCAGGGAACCTGGGGACAGGACGAACACTGAAGCTTTCTTT.

The V call is TRBV4-1, the J call TRBJ2-7; D is unresolved. Germline CDR1 is MGHRA and CDR2 is YSYEKL. The CDR3 is 15 residues long. V was clipped by 1 base and J by 3 bases, with 13 bases between them. CDR3 sequence (DNA): TGCGCCAGCAGCCAAGGGTTAACACGACACTACGAGCAGTACGTC. It is translated as CASSQGLTRHYEQYV.

V is TRBV29-1 and J is TRBJ2-7; D is possibly TRBD2 (6 bases). Per the germline V gene, CDR1 is SQVTM and CDR2 is ANQGSEA. V was cut by 6 bases and J by 0 bases, with 12 bases left in between. The length of the CDR3 is 13 residues. The CDR3 region has the DNA TGCAGCGTGTCCGACGGGAGCTCCTACGAGCAGTACGTC. Amino acids: CSVSDGSSYEQYV.

V usage is TRBV15 and J usage is TRBJ1-2; D is perhaps TRBD1 (5 bases). Germline V gene sequence: CDR1 LNHNV, CDR2 YYDKDF (reference sequence). This CDR3 spans 12 amino acids. Trimming stripped 11 bases from V and 2 bases from J, with 12 bases between. The CDR3 DNA follows: TGTGCCGCGGGTGGGGGGAACTATGGCTACACCTTC. Encoded protein: CAAGGGNYGYTF.

This chain connects TRBV7-2 to TRBJ2-5, with 8 bases matching TRBD2. The CDR3 length is 16 residues. V lost 5 bases to trimming and J lost 5 bases; unmatched junction nucleotides: 13. Per germline, CDR1 SGHTA and CDR2 FQGNSA. The CDR3 sequence is CASSPILTGGGETQYF. The CDR3 bases are TGTGCCAGCAGCCCCATCTTAACGGGAGGGGGGGAGACCCAGTACTTC.

In its sample, this clone was seen once. This chain links TRBV19 with TRBJ1-2, with 10 bases identical to TRBD1. CDR1 is LNHDA and CDR2 is SQIVND in the germline V gene (reference sequence). V trimming: 2 bases; J trimming: 7 bases; junction bases outside the gene matches: 7. The CDR3 spans 15 residues. This CDR3 is CASSIIGTGATGYTF. CDR3 sequence (DNA): TGTGCCAGTAGTATAATCGGGACAGGGGCGACTGGCTACACCTTC.

The chain links TRBV11-1 to TRBJ2-1; TRBD2 might be the D (5 bases). Germline V gene data show CDR1 as SGHAT and CDR2 as FQDESV (reference sequence). CDR3 length: 14 amino acids. V was pared by 5 bases and J by 7 bases, with 15 bases between. CDR3 loop: CASSRTGNRNEQFF. In DNA form, the CDR3 reads TGTGCCAGCAGCCGGACCGGGAACCGAAATGAGCAGTTCTTC.

This sequence joins TRBV10-3 and TRBJ1-1; TRBD1 matches at 9 bases. The J segment lost 5 bases and the V segment lost 0 bases, leaving 4 bases of the junction unmatched. Germline V gives CDR1 ENHRY, CDR2 SYGVKD. This CDR3 has 15 amino acids. CDR3 nucleotide sequence: TGTGCCATCAGTGAGTCAACAGGGGGCTTAACTGAAGCTTTCTTT. Translated, it gives CAISESTGGLTEAFF.

J is TRBJ1-5 and V is TRBV7-8, with D perhaps TRBD1 (6 bases). Germline V lookup: CDR1 SGHVS, CDR2 FQNEAQ. V lost 1 base and J 3 bases, leaving 19 bases between the germline ends. CDR3 length: 18 residues. The CDR3 here is CASSLGEGRTVANQPQHF. CDR3 nucleotides: TGTGCCAGCAGCTTAGGGGAGGGGAGGACAGTTGCCAATCAGCCCCAGCATTTT.

This sequence joins TRBV27 and TRBJ2-2, with TRBD2 as a possible D gene (5 bases). Looked up from germline, CDR1 is MNHEY and CDR2 is SMNVEV (reference sequence). This CDR3 spans 14 amino acids. V was shortened by 7 bases and J by 4 bases, with 13 bases between the two germline ends. CDR3 in DNA: TGTGCCAGCATGCCGGGGAGACTCACCGGGGAGCTGTTTTTT. Amino acid sequence: CASMPGRLTGELFF.

The V gene is TRBV29-1, the J gene TRBJ1-6; possible D gene TRBD1, 5 bases. The V and J ends lost 4 bases and 7 bases respectively, with 11 bases between them. The CDR3 runs 13 residues. Germline CDR1 is SQVTM and CDR2 is ANQGSEA. CDR3 in DNA: TGCAGCGTTGTGGCAGGGCCGAATTCACCCCTCCACTTT. Its protein is CSVVAGPNSPLHF.

The chain joins TRBV24-1 to TRBJ1-3; TRBD1 might be the D (6 bases). Germline loops: CDR1 KGHDR, CDR2 SFDVKD. The V end was cut by 3 bases, the J end by 2 bases, with 10 bases between. The CDR3 sequence is 15 residues long. CDR3 residues: CATSDPGGPGNTIYF. Written as DNA, the CDR3 is TGTGCCACCAGTGATCCCGGGGGGCCTGGAAACACCATATATTTT.

J is TRBJ2-1 and V is TRBV2, with a possible D match to TRBD2 (6 bases). The V end lost 10 bases, the J end lost 7 bases, and 20 bases lay between the germline ends. The CDR3 is made up of 14 amino acids. CDR1 is SNHLY and CDR2 is FYNNEI in the germline V gene. DNA for the CDR3: TGTGCCACCCAGAGGAGGGACGGGTGGAATGAGCAGTTCTTC. Translating it yields CATQRRDGWNEQFF. The full variable domain, completed using reference TRBV2 and TRBJ2-1, is EPEVTQTPSHQVTQMGQEVILRCVPISNHLYFYWYRQILGQKVEFLVSFYNNEISEKSEIFDDQFSVERPDGSNFTLKIRSTKLEDSAMYFCATQRRDGWNEQFFGPGTRLTVL.

This clone came up a few times. The rearrangement joins TRBV27 to TRBJ1-3, with D perhaps TRBD1 (6 bases). Germline lookup yields CDR1 MNHEY and CDR2 SMNVEV (reference sequence). Trimming removed 6 bases at V and 0 bases at J, with 15 bases between. The CDR3 contains 16 residues. This CDR3 is CASSPRDRRSGNTIYF. In nucleotides, the CDR3 is TGTGCCAGCAGCCCAAGAGACAGGCGCTCTGGAAACACCATATATTTT.

This chain uses TRBV7-8 with TRBJ1-2, with D perhaps TRBD1 (5 bases). The germline V gene has CDR1 SGHVS and CDR2 FQNEAQ. With 3 bases removed from V and 2 bases from J, the gap between germline ends came to 10 bases. CDR3 length: 14 residues. This chain's CDR3 is CASSFLGLNYGYTF. Written as DNA, the CDR3 is TGTGCCAGCAGCTTCCTGGGGCTAAACTATGGCTACACCTTC.

The chain recombines TRBV5-6 with TRBJ2-5; 14 bases align to TRBD2. CDR1 and CDR2 (germline): SGHDT, YYEEEE. Trimming removed 3 bases from V and 5 bases from J; junction bases left unmatched: 12. The length of the CDR3 is 18 residues. In nucleotides, the CDR3 is TGTGCCAGCAGCTCCAGGACTAGCGGGGGGATGGTGAGGGAGACCCAGTACTTC. Translating gives CASSSRTSGGMVRETQYF.

The chain recombines TRBV7-2 with TRBJ1-1, with TRBD1 as a possible D gene (5 bases). V was trimmed by 8 bases and J by 0 bases, leaving 16 bases between them. This CDR3 contains 15 residues. CDR1 and CDR2 (germline): SGHTA, FQGNSA. CDR3 DNA: TGTGCCAGCGCTATAACAGGACGCTTGAACACTGAAGCTTTCTTT. Amino acid sequence: CASAITGRLNTEAFF. Together with reference TRBV7-2 and TRBJ1-1, the CDR3 gives the full variable domain: GAGVSQSPSNKVTEKGKDVELRCDPISGHTALYWYRQSLGQGLEFLIYFQGNSAPDKSGLPSDRFSAERTGGSVSTLTIQRTQQEDSAVYLCASAITGRLNTEAFFGQGTRLTVV.

The V call is TRBV2, the J call TRBJ1-5; D is undetermined. Trimming removed 3 bases from V and 6 bases from J, with 12 bases in between. CDR1 and CDR2 (germline): SNHLY, FYNNEI. The CDR3 is made up of 14 amino acids. CDR3 loop: CASSDSSIGQPQHF. The DNA of the CDR3 is TGTGCCAGCAGTGATAGCTCCATAGGTCAGCCCCAGCATTTT.